These 5 T cell receptor beta chains share one sample of origin, sequenced in a study of blood T cell repertoires in COVID-19. Measured with immunoSEQ multiplex PCR; TCRdb has only the in-frame clones, and not every one. This sample has 130,000 to 150,000 clones; around 75% occur once, and the top ten carry just under 5%. Sequences were obtained from peripheral blood. The source of these receptors is a woman aged 70-85 years with COVID-19, enrolled during active disease.

This chain uses TRBV15 with TRBJ1-2, with D tentatively TRBD1 (5 bases). V gave up 9 bases and J gave up 10 bases, with 12 bases separating them. This CDR3 contains 10 residues. Germline V CDR1 and CDR2: LNHNV, YYDKDF (reference sequence). CDR3 sequence (DNA): TGTGCCACACTGACAGTGGTCTACACCTTC. Its translation: CATLTVVYTF.

The V call is TRBV19, the J call TRBJ1-3; D remains ambiguous. V was clipped by 5 bases and J by 6 bases, with 8 bases between them. The CDR3 has 12 residues. CDR1 is LNHDA, CDR2 SQIVND, per germline (reference sequence). The CDR3 DNA sequence: TGTGCCAGTAGTCCAACAACAAACACCATATATTTT. It codes for CASSPTTNTIYF.

The genes are TRBV27 and TRBJ1-5; TRBD1 aligns across 7 bases. The V gene end was trimmed by 4 bases and the J gene end by 2 bases; junction bases not matched to a gene: 8. There are 16 residues in the CDR3. Germline lookup yields CDR1 MNHEY and CDR2 SMNVEV (reference sequence). The CDR3 region is CASSSGTATRNQPQHF. Written as DNA, the CDR3 is TGTGCCAGCAGTTCCGGGACAGCTACTCGCAATCAGCCCCAGCATTTT.

This chain connects TRBV6-4 to TRBJ1-2; 8 positions match TRBD1. V gave up 6 bases and J gave up 2 bases; unmatched junction bases: 5. CDR1 is MRHNA and CDR2 is SNTAGT in the germline V gene. The CDR3 extends over 14 amino acids. DNA of the CDR3: TGTGCCAGCAGCCGGGACAGGCTAAACTATGGCTACACCTTC. Its protein is CASSRDRLNYGYTF.

The chain's CDR3 is CASYEDSAYEQYF. The CDR3 DNA sequence: TGTGCCAGCTACGAGGACAGTGCCTACGAGCAGTACTTC. The chain combines TRBV6-6 with TRBJ2-7, with a possible D match to TRBD1 (6 bases). The CDR3 length is 13 residues. Trimming took 8 bases from V and 2 from J, leaving 13 bases between them. CDR1 is MNHNY and CDR2 is SVGAGI in the germline V gene (reference sequence).